This record covers a single T cell receptor beta chain. Germline CDR1 MNHNY, CDR2 SVGAGI (reference sequence). This CDR3 has 13 amino acids. The V gene end was trimmed by 7 bases and the J gene end by 3 bases; junction bases not matched to a gene: 4. The sample belongs to a study of response to subunit inactivated influenza vaccine. TCRdb recomputed calls from the RT-PCR reads with MiXCR, one row per CDR3 protein. The table lists about 540,000 distinct CDR3 sequences, around a quarter of them singletons. The same specimen was also included in a second study, on T cells expressing NK-cell markers. Per that paper: A 5'RACE template switching approach incorporating UMIs was used to make TCR beta cDNA. Also leading the CD3+CD56-NKG2C+ fraction in a handful of donors were these clonotypes. What remained unclear was the HCMV specificity of expanded NKG2C+ T cell clones.

The clonotype was recovered from a man aged 50-60 years who received an inactivated influenza vaccine. V and J are TRBV6-6 and TRBJ1-2; TRBD1 agrees at 8 bases. The source material was CD4+ T cells sorted from PBMCs, sampled 11 to 12 days after vaccination. In DNA form, the CDR3 reads TGTGCCAGCACGCAGGGGGCTTACTATGGCTACACCTTC. Protein sequence: CASTQGAYYGYTF.